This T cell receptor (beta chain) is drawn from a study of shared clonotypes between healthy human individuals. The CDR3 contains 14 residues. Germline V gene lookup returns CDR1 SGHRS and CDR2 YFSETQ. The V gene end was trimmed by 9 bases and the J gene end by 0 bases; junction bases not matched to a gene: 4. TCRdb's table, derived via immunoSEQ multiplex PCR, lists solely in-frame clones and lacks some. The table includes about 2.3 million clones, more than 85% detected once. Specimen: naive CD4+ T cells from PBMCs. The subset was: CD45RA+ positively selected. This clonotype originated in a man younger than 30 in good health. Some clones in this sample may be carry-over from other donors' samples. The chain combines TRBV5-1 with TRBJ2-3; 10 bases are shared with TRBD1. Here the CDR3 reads CATRQGASTDTQYF. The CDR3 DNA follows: TGCGCCACCAGACAGGGGGCGAGCACAGATACGCAGTATTTT.